This TCR beta chain comes out of a study of human T cells and chemical hapten exposure. Overall study: Diphenylcyclopropenone was applied weekly to patients' scalps across the roughly 24-week study. Study-wide points: TCRs whose frequency exceeded 1 in 1000 remained the same following DPC sensitization.

V lost 7 bases and J lost 4; bases outside the gene matches: 10. This CDR3 contains 16 residues. Germline-derived CDR1 and CDR2 are MNHNY and SVGAGI (reference sequence). Indicated time point: patch test 1, 2 weeks after DPC sensitization. Treatment: therapeutic diphenylcyclopropenone sensitization with weekly scalp DPC. TCRdb ran MiXCR on the RACE reads and lists one entry per CDR3 protein. In the table there are 370,000 or so distinct CDR3 sequences, about 4.8% of which are singletons. This clonotype was detected ten times or more. Its matching antigen is unknown. The sample consisted of whole blood, taken in connection with sensitization to the hapten diphenylcyclopropenone (DPC). The source of this sequence is a woman between 45 and 65 years old with alopecia areata. Some clones in this sample may be carry-over from other donors' samples. The rearrangement joins TRBV6-6 to TRBJ2-1, with 10 nucleotides matching TRBD2. CDR3 in amino acids: CASTWGLAGVYNEQFF. The CDR3 region has the DNA TGTGCCAGCACTTGGGGGCTAGCGGGAGTTTACAATGAGCAGTTCTTC.